The 28 T cell receptor beta chains below all came from one sample that was sequenced in a study of Ad26.COV2.S vaccination and SARS-CoV-2 variants. Libraries were prepared by immunoSEQ multiplex PCR; TCRdb keeps only in-frame clonotypes and omits some of them. The sample has 380,000 or so clones, about nine tenths seen once. Treatment reported: some 20 received Ad26.COV2.S at low or high dose, single or two shots; 5 received placebo; per-sample allocation not given. Sampling took place 63 days after the first vaccine or placebo injection. The specimen comprised peripheral blood, sampled in a trial of Ad26.COV2.S vaccine versus placebo. These receptors were taken from a person between 18 and 59 years old who received the Ad26.COV2.S COVID-19 vaccine or a placebo.

Regarding this clone: The identical CDR3 is also encoded by other nucleotide sequences in the sample. The chain has TRBV5-1 and TRBJ1-1; 10 bases line up with TRBD1. With 3 bases clipped from V and 2 bases from J, the junction kept 1 base outside the gene matches. The CDR3 is 14 residues long. Looked up from germline, CDR1 is SGHRS and CDR2 is YFSETQ. CDR3 nucleotide sequence: TGCGCCAGCAGCTCGACAGGGGGCAACACTGAAGCTTTCTTT. Translating it yields CASSSTGGNTEAFF.

The genes are TRBV18 and TRBJ1-5, with 10 bases that match TRBD1. The CDR3 runs 16 residues. After removal of 3 bases from V and 4 bases from J, the junction contained 6 bases not matched to a gene. Germline V gene sequence: CDR1 KGHSH, CDR2 LQKENI. CDR3 in DNA: TGTGCCAGCTCACCTATGACAGGGGGCATTAATCAGCCCCAGCATTTT. Translating it yields CASSPMTGGINQPQHF. Based on the CDR3 plus reference TRBV18 and TRBJ1-5, the full variable domain is NAGVMQNPRHLVRRRGQEARLRCSPMKGHSHVYWYRQLPEEGLKFMVYLQKENIIDESGMPKERFSAEFPKEGPSILRIQQVVRGDSAAYFCASSPMTGGINQPQHFGDGTRLSIL.

The chain uses TRBV5-1 and TRBJ2-7; no clear D. CDR1 is SGHRS and CDR2 is YFSETQ in the germline V gene. This CDR3 has 14 amino acids. Trimming removed 0 bases from V and 11 bases from J, with 18 bases in between. This CDR3 reads CASSLDRAPPVEYF. CDR3 nucleotide sequence: TGCGCCAGCAGCTTGGACAGAGCTCCTCCGGTGGAGTACTTC.

The chain recombines TRBV7-2 with TRBJ2-3; D might be TRBD1 or TRBD2, each matching 6 bases. The length of the CDR3 is 13 residues. The ends were cut back, 7 bases at V and 1 base at J, with 9 bases in the middle. Germline values: CDR1 SGHTA, CDR2 FQGNSA. The CDR3 nucleotides are TGTGCCAGCACGAGGGGGGGCACAGATACGCAGTATTTT. It translates to CASTRGGTDTQYF.

The genes are TRBV5-1 and TRBJ2-6; D may be TRBD1 (5 bases). CDR1 and CDR2 (germline): SGHRS, YFSETQ. The CDR3 totals 15 residues. V was shortened by 5 bases and J by 0 bases, with 9 bases between the two germline ends. As DNA, the CDR3 is TGCGCCAGCAGGCAGGGCGTCTCTGGGGCCAACGTCCTGACTTTC. This sequence encodes CASRQGVSGANVLTF.

The chain combines TRBV7-3 with TRBJ1-1; the D gene is possibly TRBD1 (6 bases). Trimming pared 5 bases from V and 11 bases from J, leaving 27 bases between. CDR1 SGHTA and CDR2 FQGTGA come from the germline V gene. The CDR3 has 16 amino acids. As DNA, the CDR3 is TGTGCCAGCAGCCTCCACGGGGGCGCGGGGGACTTAAGTGCTTTCTTT. It specifies CASSLHGGAGDLSAFF.

This clone was seen only once. This sequence joins TRBV6-1 and TRBJ1-1; D is ambiguous. Trimming removed 2 bases from V and 6 bases from J, with 16 bases in between. The CDR3 has 15 residues. Germline CDR1 reads MNHNS; CDR2 reads SASEGT. In DNA, the CDR3 is TGTGCCAGCAGTGAACAGTCCCACTCGGGTCCTGAAGCTTTCTTT. The encoded protein is CASSEQSHSGPEAFF.

This clone has a handful of counts. The CDR3: CAWSVSGRTEAFF. The CDR3, as DNA: TGTGCCTGGAGTGTTTCGGGGCGTACTGAAGCTTTCTTT. The chain joins TRBV30 to TRBJ1-1, with a possible D match to TRBD1 (5 bases). The CDR3 contains 13 residues. Looked up from germline, CDR1 is GTSNPN and CDR2 is SVGIG (reference sequence). The V end was cut by 0 bases, the J end by 5 bases, with 10 bases between.

This sequence joins TRBV6-2 or TRBV6-3 and TRBJ1-5; D is ambiguous. The germline V gene encodes CDR1 MNHEY and CDR2 SVGEGT. The CDR3 has 12 amino acids. Trimming removed 2 bases at V and 7 bases at J, with 6 bases between. CDR3 sequence (DNA): TGTGCCAGCAGTTACCCGGGACAGCCCCAGCATTTT. Residues: CASSYPGQPQHF.

This clone showed up just once. V usage is TRBV6-5 and J usage is TRBJ1-2; TRBD1 matches 7 bases. The CDR3 totals 13 residues. Germline V gene lookup returns CDR1 MNHEY and CDR2 SVGAGI. Unmatched junction bases numbered 6, after V lost 5 bases and J lost 6 bases. The CDR3 coding sequence is TGTGCCAGCAGTCGGGGGACAGTCGATGGCTACACCTTC. Translation gives CASSRGTVDGYTF.

This rearrangement joins TRBV15 to TRBJ2-2; tentatively, D is TRBD1 (5 bases). The V gene lost 0 bases and the J gene lost 6 bases, with 11 bases spanning the gap. CDR3 size: 15 residues. Germline CDR1 reads LNHNV; CDR2 reads YYDKDF (reference sequence). The CDR3 DNA sequence: TGTGCCACCAGCAGAGATATGACAGCCGCCGGGGAGCTGTTTTTT. Protein: CATSRDMTAAGELFF.

This chain connects TRBV11-2 to TRBJ1-1; D unclear. Trimming took off 1 base at V and 7 bases at J, with 4 bases between the two ends. This CDR3 is 11 amino acids long. Germline CDR1 SGHAT, CDR2 FQNNGV. The CDR3 loop reads CASSLVDEAFF. The CDR3 DNA sequence: TGTGCCAGCAGCTTAGTCGATGAAGCTTTCTTT.

The chain links TRBV27 to TRBJ2-7; 10 bases align to TRBD1. J gave up 6 bases and V 5 bases, and 13 bases lay outside the gene matches. In germline, CDR1 is MNHEY, CDR2 SMNVEV (reference sequence). CDR3 length: 16 residues. The CDR3 DNA sequence: TGTGCCAGCAGTCAGCAAGCCTCCGGGACAGGGGCCGAGCAGTACTTC. Translation gives CASSQQASGTGAEQYF.

The rearrangement uses TRBV7-3 and TRBJ2-2; D is unclear. The CDR3 extends over 15 amino acids. With 7 bases removed from V and 7 bases from J, the gap between germline ends came to 19 bases. CDR1 is SGHTA, CDR2 FQGTGA, per germline. The CDR3: CASTLSSTGHGELFF. The DNA for the CDR3 is TGTGCCAGCACCCTTAGCTCGACGGGCCACGGGGAGCTGTTTTTT.

V and J are TRBV2 and TRBJ2-3; D ambiguous. CDR3 size: 14 residues. V was clipped by 6 bases and J by 3 bases, with 13 bases between them. Germline V lookup: CDR1 SNHLY, CDR2 FYNNEI. The chain's CDR3 is CASRAGMVTDTQYF. DNA of the CDR3: TGTGCCAGCAGGGCAGGAATGGTTACAGATACGCAGTATTTT.

The genes are TRBV5-1 and TRBJ1-4, with TRBD1 matching over 9 bases. Trimming cost V 4 bases and J 5 bases; bases outside gene matches: 9. Germline V gives CDR1 SGHRS, CDR2 YFSETQ. CDR3 length: 16 amino acids. In DNA form, the CDR3 reads TGCGCCAGCAGCACCGGGACAGGGAACAAAAATGAAAAACTGTTTTTT. Translation: CASSTGTGNKNEKLFF.

V is TRBV11-2 and J is TRBJ2-7; D is perhaps TRBD2 (5 bases). Germline values: CDR1 SGHAT, CDR2 FQNNGV. The CDR3 is 15 amino acids. The V end lost 2 bases, the J end lost 2 bases, and 13 bases lay between the germline ends. In DNA, the CDR3 is TGTGCCAGCAGCTTATACGGCGGGTCCGCCTACGAGCAGTACTTC. This gives the protein CASSLYGGSAYEQYF.

In its sample, this clone was seen once. The chain uses TRBV7-2 and TRBJ1-1; D uncertain. Trimming pared 1 base from V and 5 bases from J, leaving 11 bases between. Germline V lookup: CDR1 SGHTA, CDR2 FQGNSA. This CDR3 is 14 amino acids long. This CDR3 reads CASSLEPRRTEAFF. CDR3 coding DNA: TGTGCCAGCAGCTTAGAACCCAGGAGAACTGAAGCTTTCTTT. The whole variable domain, filled in from reference TRBV7-2 and TRBJ1-1, reads GAGVSQSPSNKVTEKGKDVELRCDPISGHTALYWYRQSLGQGLEFLIYFQGNSAPDKSGLPSDRFSAERTGGSVSTLTIQRTQQEDSAVYLCASSLEPRRTEAFFGQGTRLTVV.

The genes are TRBV7-9 and TRBJ1-1; 7 bases align to TRBD1. Trimming removed 4 bases from V and 0 bases from J; junction bases left unmatched: 5. Germline loops: CDR1 SEHNR, CDR2 FQNEAQ (reference sequence). This CDR3 spans 15 amino acids. The CDR3 bases are TGTGCCAGCAGCTCGGGACAGTTCATGAACACTGAAGCTTTCTTT. Protein: CASSSGQFMNTEAFF.

A single count supports this clone. The chain carries TRBV4-1 and TRBJ1-5, with D hard to call. V was pared by 1 base and J by 3 bases, with 10 bases between. The CDR3 loop spans 15 amino acids. CDR1 and CDR2 (germline): MGHRA, YSYEKL. CDR3 sequence: CASSQGVVDNQPQHF. Written as DNA, the CDR3 is TGCGCCAGCAGCCAAGGGGTTGTGGACAATCAGCCCCAGCATTTT.

The chain recombines TRBV5-1 with TRBJ2-7, with 12 bases that match TRBD2. V trimming: 0 bases; J trimming: 5 bases; junction bases outside the gene matches: 18. The CDR3 length is 20 residues. Per germline, CDR1 SGHRS and CDR2 YFSETQ. CDR3 in amino acids: CASSLGLAGGGISVRDEQYF. CDR3 coding DNA: TGCGCCAGCAGCTTGGGGCTAGCGGGAGGGGGAATTTCAGTCCGAGACGAGCAGTACTTC.

CDR3 sequence reads: CASSPRQGAMSEAFF. CDR3 DNA sequence: TGTGCCAGCAGCCCTAGACAGGGGGCGATGTCTGAAGCTTTCTTT. The rearrangement links TRBV7-2 to TRBJ1-1, with 10 bases matching TRBD1. There are 15 residues in the CDR3. Looked up from germline, CDR1 is SGHTA and CDR2 is FQGNSA. V trimming: 5 bases; J trimming: 6 bases; junction bases outside the gene matches: 9. The full variable domain, rest sourced from reference TRBV7-2 and TRBJ1-1, is GAGVSQSPSNKVTEKGKDVELRCDPISGHTALYWYRQSLGQGLEFLIYFQGNSAPDKSGLPSDRFSAERTGGSVSTLTIQRTQQEDSAVYLCASSPRQGAMSEAFFGQGTRLTVV.

The chain uses TRBV14 and TRBJ2-7, with TRBD1 as a possible D gene (5 bases). The germline CDR1 and CDR2 sequences are SGHDN and FVKESK. The ends were cut back, 1 base at V and 3 bases at J, with 19 bases in the middle. CDR3 length equals 17 residues. CDR3 sequence reads: CASSQGPLGRVGYEQYF. The CDR3 coding sequence is TGTGCCAGCAGCCAAGGCCCCCTAGGCAGGGTGGGCTACGAGCAGTACTTC. Based on the CDR3 plus reference TRBV14 and TRBJ2-7, the full variable domain is EAGVTQFPSHSVIEKGQTVTLRCDPISGHDNLYWYRRVMGKEIKFLLHFVKESKQDESGMPNNRFLAERTGGTYSTLKVQPAELEDSGVYFCASSQGPLGRVGYEQYFGPGTRLTVT.

J is TRBJ2-7 and V is TRBV24-1; a possible D gene is TRBD1 (6 bases). This CDR3 has 17 residues. Per germline, CDR1 KGHDR and CDR2 SFDVKD. V shed 2 bases and J shed 2 bases, with 18 bases lying between them. The DNA for the CDR3 is TGTGCCACCAGTGATTCAAAACCCGGGACACAGACCTACGAGCAGTACTTC. It is translated as CATSDSKPGTQTYEQYF.

The CDR3 here is CASSIGTFNEQFF. DNA of the CDR3: TGTGCCAGTAGTATCGGGACCTTCAATGAGCAGTTCTTC. The V and J genes are TRBV19 and TRBJ2-1; the D call may be TRBD1 or TRBD2 (5 bases each). In germline, CDR1 is LNHDA, CDR2 SQIVND (reference sequence). This CDR3 is built from 13 residues. V shed 3 bases and J shed 6 bases, with 9 bases lying between them.

To note about this clone: A much larger clone sits a single nucleotide away, making a read error possible. This chain joins TRBV6-6 and TRBJ1-3; D gene uncertain. V was trimmed by 2 bases and J by 4 bases, leaving 0 bases between them. Germline-derived CDR1 and CDR2 are MNHNY and SVGAGI (reference sequence). The CDR3 contains 11 residues. CDR3 nucleotide sequence: TGTGCCAGCAGTTACGGAAACACCATATATTTT. Amino acids: CASSYGNTIYF.

This chain connects TRBV28 to TRBJ1-5; D not certain. This CDR3 has 16 amino acids. V was pared by 5 bases and J by 5 bases, with 19 bases between. Germline V gives CDR1 MDHEN, CDR2 SYDVKM. The CDR3 loop is CASSPPLIGGYQPQHF. As DNA, the CDR3 is TGTGCCAGCAGTCCCCCTTTGATCGGTGGTTATCAGCCCCAGCATTTT.

The chain carries TRBV7-9 and TRBJ2-5; D not certain. The CDR3 loop spans 14 amino acids. The V end was cut by 7 bases, the J end by 1 base, with 13 bases between. Germline CDR1 reads SEHNR; CDR2 reads FQNEAQ (reference sequence). CDR3 DNA: TGTGCCAGCAACGGTTGGGCCAGCCAAGAGACCCAGTACTTC. Translated: CASNGWASQETQYF.